The 11 T cell receptor beta chains in this list originate from one sample, sequenced in a study of cytomegalovirus exposure and HLA in healthy donors. The primer mix had 60 Vbeta and 13 Jbeta primers. The method was immunoSEQ multiplex PCR; TCRdb's version includes in-frame clones alone and lacks a portion of them. The table has about 94,000 clones, around 74% seen once. Sequenced: PBMCs. Receptors originate from a man aged 35-49 years in good health and CMV-seropositive.

The gene calls are TRBV5-6 and TRBJ1-5; no clear D gene. This CDR3 contains 13 residues. V lost 4 bases, J lost 9 bases, and 14 bases lay in between. Germline CDR1 is SGHDT and CDR2 is YYEEEE. CDR3 loop: CASSPRSMGPQHF. The CDR3 coding sequence is TGTGCCAGCAGCCCCAGGTCCATGGGGCCCCAGCATTTT.

The chain couples TRBV5-1 to TRBJ2-1; weak D call: TRBD1 (5 bases). CDR3 length: 14 amino acids. Trimming cost V 4 bases and J 10 bases, with 18 bases left between them. CDR1 SGHRS and CDR2 YFSETQ come from the germline V gene. CDR3 bases: TGCGCCAGCAGCAACCAGGGTGGTGTAACAGAGCAGTTCTTC. This sequence encodes CASSNQGGVTEQFF.

The chain has TRBV5-4 and TRBJ1-6; possibly TRBD1 for D (6 bases). Germline CDR1 SGHNT, CDR2 YYREEE (reference sequence). The CDR3 is 15 residues long. Trimming pared 4 bases from V and 9 bases from J, leaving 17 bases between. CDR3 nucleotide sequence: TGTGCCAGCAGCGCGAGGGGGGGACCGTCTTCACCCCTCCACTTT. This sequence encodes CASSARGGPSSPLHF.

This clone was seen a handful of times. This chain uses TRBV13 with TRBJ2-2; 11 positions agree with TRBD2. The CDR3 sequence is 16 residues long. J gave up 7 bases and V 5 bases, and 9 bases lay outside the gene matches. The germline gives CDR1 PRHDT, CDR2 FYEKMQ (reference sequence). The CDR3 coding sequence is TGTGCCAGCAGCCCACCCAATAGCGGGAGGGTCGGGGAGCTGTTTTTT. This encodes CASSPPNSGRVGELFF.

The J gene is TRBJ2-7, the V gene TRBV25-1; the match to TRBD1 covers 10 bases. The junction had 6 bases not matched to a gene; V was cut back by 4 bases and J by 0 bases. Germline V lookup: CDR1 MGHDK, CDR2 SYGVNS. The CDR3 sequence is 16 residues long. Here the CDR3 reads CASSAPRTGGSYEQYF. The CDR3 DNA reads as TGTGCCAGCAGTGCACCCCGGACAGGGGGCTCCTACGAGCAGTACTTC.

The chain joins TRBV2 to TRBJ2-3; D might be TRBD2 (6 bases). The CDR3 loop spans 13 amino acids. Trimming shortened V by 8 bases and J by 2 bases, and 11 bases separated the two germline ends. Per the germline V gene, CDR1 is SNHLY and CDR2 is FYNNEI. The chain's CDR3 is CASRGTPTDTQYF. Here the CDR3 DNA reads TGTGCCAGCCGGGGGACTCCCACAGATACGCAGTATTTT.

The chain joins TRBV28 to TRBJ2-3, with 7 positions matching TRBD1. V lost 6 bases to trimming and J lost 1 base; unmatched junction nucleotides: 10. Germline CDR1 is MDHEN and CDR2 is SYDVKM. The CDR3 covers 16 residues. The CDR3 here is CASSHPMGQRTDTQYF. In DNA form, the CDR3 reads TGTGCCAGCAGCCATCCGATGGGACAGCGCACAGATACGCAGTATTTT.

The rearrangement uses TRBV19 and TRBJ1-6, with 7 bases lining up with TRBD1. This CDR3 is built from 13 residues. Per germline, CDR1 LNHDA and CDR2 SQIVND (reference sequence). Losses at the gene ends were 7 bases for V and 12 bases for J; bases not matched to a gene: 9. CDR3 DNA: TGTGCCAGTAAACACACAGGGGACGGACCCCTCCACTTT. Amino acid sequence: CASKHTGDGPLHF.

The chain recombines TRBV7-9 with TRBJ1-5, with 7 bases matching TRBD1. V gave up 5 bases and J gave up 3 bases; unmatched junction bases: 7. From germline, CDR1 is SEHNR and CDR2 FQNEAQ (reference sequence). The CDR3 has 15 amino acids. In DNA, the CDR3 is TGTGCCAGCAGCATAGACGGACAGGCCAATCAGCCCCAGCATTTT. It codes for CASSIDGQANQPQHF.

CDR3 loop: CASSPGTGGYGYTF. The CDR3 DNA is TGTGCCAGCAGCCCCGGGACAGGGGGCTATGGCTACACCTTC. This chain connects TRBV7-3 to TRBJ1-2; 11 bases align to TRBD1. V gave up 5 bases and J gave up 4 bases; unmatched junction bases: 3. CDR3 length: 14 residues. Per the germline V gene, CDR1 is SGHTA and CDR2 is FQGTGA.

This chain connects TRBV5-1 to TRBJ1-5; unclear D gene. This CDR3 comprises 15 residues. From germline, CDR1 is SGHRS and CDR2 YFSETQ. The V and J ends lost 0 bases and 4 bases respectively, with 11 bases between them. The DNA of the CDR3 is TGCGCCAGCAGCTTGGTGGGAGGGTTTAATCAGCCCCAGCATTTT. It encodes CASSLVGGFNQPQHF.